In this sample, the clone carrying this T cell receptor (beta chain) turned up a few times. The sample holds other DNA sequences that translate to the same CDR3. This sample is drawn from a study of blood T cell repertoires in COVID-19. Study-wide background: From the United States, Italy and Spain came samples of acute and convalescent COVID-19. PBMCs, B-cell-depleted T cells, or T cells were the source of the cDNA or gDNA that made up the material.

TCRdb keeps only in-frame clones here, not all; method: immunoSEQ multiplex PCR. The sample comprises approximately 120,000 clones, 84% of which are singletons, and roughly 7.7% rests with the top ten. This CDR3 contains 15 residues. CDR1 and CDR2 from the germline V gene are SGHVS and FNYEAQ. The ends lost 5 bases at V and 4 bases at J; junction bases unmatched: 5. Sequencing was performed on peripheral blood. The clonotype was recovered from a woman older than 75 with active or convalescent COVID-19. The chain is built from TRBV7-6 and TRBJ2-1; TRBD2 agrees at 10 bases. CDR3 in amino acids: CASSRSSGSYNEQFF. CDR3 DNA sequence: TGTGCCAGCAGCCGTTCTAGCGGGAGTTACAATGAGCAGTTCTTC.